This T cell receptor beta chain is drawn from a study of T cell repertoires in ileal Crohn's disease. Looking at the study overall: Operated complications were stricturing disease (roughly 61%) and penetrating disease (approximately 39%).

Libraries were prepared by immunoSEQ multiplex PCR; TCRdb keeps only in-frame clonotypes and omits some of them. Counted here are roughly 17,000 clones, around 70% occurring once; the ten biggest clones make up 4% to 4.5%. This clone was observed a few times. Time point noted: neoterminal ileum biopsy at postoperative endoscopy, about 6 months after surgery. The CDR3 length is 15 residues. V lost 6 bases and J 2 bases, leaving 16 bases between the germline ends. Germline lookup yields CDR1 LNHDA and CDR2 SQIVND (reference sequence). The TCR originated in an adult with Crohn's disease. The chain combines TRBV19 with TRBJ1-1, with D possibly being TRBD1 (6 bases). The specimen was ileal tissue. The chain's CDR3 is CASRRTQGRNTEAFF. The CDR3 coding sequence is TGTGCCAGTAGGAGAACGCAGGGGAGAAACACTGAAGCTTTCTTT.